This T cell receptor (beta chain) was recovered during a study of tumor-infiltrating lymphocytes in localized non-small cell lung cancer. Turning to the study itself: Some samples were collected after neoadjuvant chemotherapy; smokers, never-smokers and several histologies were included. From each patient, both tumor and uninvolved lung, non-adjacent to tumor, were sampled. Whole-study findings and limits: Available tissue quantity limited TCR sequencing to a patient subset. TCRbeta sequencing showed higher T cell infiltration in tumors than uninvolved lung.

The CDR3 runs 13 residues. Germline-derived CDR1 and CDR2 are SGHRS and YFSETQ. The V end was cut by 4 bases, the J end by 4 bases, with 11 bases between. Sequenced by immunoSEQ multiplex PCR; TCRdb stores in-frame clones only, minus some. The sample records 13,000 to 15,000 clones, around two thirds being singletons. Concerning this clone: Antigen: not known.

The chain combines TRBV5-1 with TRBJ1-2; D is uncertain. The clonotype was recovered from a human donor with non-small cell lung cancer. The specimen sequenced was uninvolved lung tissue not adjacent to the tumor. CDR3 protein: CASSPDGFYGYTF. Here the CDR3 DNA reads TGCGCCAGCAGCCCGGACGGATTCTATGGCTACACCTTC.